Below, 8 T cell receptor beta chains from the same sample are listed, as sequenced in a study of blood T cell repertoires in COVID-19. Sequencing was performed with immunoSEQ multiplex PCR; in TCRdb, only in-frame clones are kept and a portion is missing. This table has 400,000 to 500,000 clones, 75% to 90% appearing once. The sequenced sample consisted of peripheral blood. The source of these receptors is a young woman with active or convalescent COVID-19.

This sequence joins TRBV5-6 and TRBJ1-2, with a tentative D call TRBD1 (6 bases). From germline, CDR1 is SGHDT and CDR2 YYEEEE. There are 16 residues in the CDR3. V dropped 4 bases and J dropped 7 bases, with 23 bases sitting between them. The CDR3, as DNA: TGTGCCAGCAGCCCCTTACAGGGCATTGGTAGGGTTGGCTACACCTTC. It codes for CASSPLQGIGRVGYTF.

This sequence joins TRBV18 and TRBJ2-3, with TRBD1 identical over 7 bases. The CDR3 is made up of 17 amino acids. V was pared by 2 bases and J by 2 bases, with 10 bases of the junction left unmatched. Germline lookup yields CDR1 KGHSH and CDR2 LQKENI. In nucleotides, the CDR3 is TGTGCCAGCTCACCAGCTTACGCCGGGACAGTCACAGATACGCAGTATTTT. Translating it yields CASSPAYAGTVTDTQYF.

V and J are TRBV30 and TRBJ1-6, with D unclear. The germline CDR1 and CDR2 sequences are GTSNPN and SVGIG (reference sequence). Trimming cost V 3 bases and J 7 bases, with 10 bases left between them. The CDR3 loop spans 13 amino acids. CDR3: CAWSGQENSPLHF. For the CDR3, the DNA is TGTGCCTGGAGCGGTCAAGAAAATTCACCCCTCCACTTT. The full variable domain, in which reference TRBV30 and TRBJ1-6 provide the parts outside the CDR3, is SQTIHQWPATLVQPVGSPLSLECTVEGTSNPNLYWYRQAAGRGLQLLFYSVGIGQISSEVPQNLSASRPQDRQFILSSKKLLLSDSGFYLCAWSGQENSPLHFGNGTRLTVT.

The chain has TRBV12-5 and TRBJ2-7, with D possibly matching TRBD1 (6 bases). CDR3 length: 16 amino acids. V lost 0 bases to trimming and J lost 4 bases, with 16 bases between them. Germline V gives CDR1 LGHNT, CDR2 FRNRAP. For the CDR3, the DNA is TGTGCTAGTGGTTTGGTACCCCCTTGGACAGATTACGAGCAGTACTTC. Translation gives CASGLVPPWTDYEQYF.

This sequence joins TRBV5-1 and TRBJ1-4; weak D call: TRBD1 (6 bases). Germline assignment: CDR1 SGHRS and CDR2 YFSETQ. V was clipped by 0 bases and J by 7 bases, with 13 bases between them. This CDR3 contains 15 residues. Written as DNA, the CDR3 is TGCGCCAGCAGCTTGGACAGGGTTAGAGCTGAAAAACTGTTTTTT. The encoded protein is CASSLDRVRAEKLFF.

The CDR3 DNA reads TGTGCCAGCAGGCCCCGACTAGCGGGAGAATATGCCGGGGAGCTGTTTTTT. This gives the protein CASRPRLAGEYAGELFF. This chain connects TRBV2 to TRBJ2-2; 12 positions agree with TRBD2. The CDR3 runs 17 residues. Germline V gene data show CDR1 as SNHLY and CDR2 as FYNNEI. Trimming took 6 bases from V and 6 from J; bases not matched to a gene: 11. Looking up the rest from reference TRBV2 and TRBJ2-2 gives the full variable domain: EPEVTQTPSHQVTQMGQEVILRCVPISNHLYFYWYRQILGQKVEFLVSFYNNEISEKSEIFDDQFSVERPDGSNFTLKIRSTKLEDSAMYFCASRPRLAGEYAGELFFGEGSRLTVL.

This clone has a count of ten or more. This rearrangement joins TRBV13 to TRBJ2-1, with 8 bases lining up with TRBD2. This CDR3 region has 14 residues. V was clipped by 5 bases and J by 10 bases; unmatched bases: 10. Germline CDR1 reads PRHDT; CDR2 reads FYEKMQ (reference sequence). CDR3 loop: CASSPRTSLLEQFF. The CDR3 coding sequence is TGTGCCAGCAGCCCCCGGACTAGCCTTTTGGAGCAGTTCTTC.

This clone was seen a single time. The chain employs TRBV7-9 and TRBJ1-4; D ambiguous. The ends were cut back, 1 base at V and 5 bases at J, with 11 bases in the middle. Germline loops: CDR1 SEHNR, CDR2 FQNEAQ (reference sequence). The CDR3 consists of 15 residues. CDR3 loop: CASSLDSQANEKLFF. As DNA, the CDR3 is TGTGCCAGCAGCTTAGACAGCCAGGCGAATGAAAAACTGTTTTTT. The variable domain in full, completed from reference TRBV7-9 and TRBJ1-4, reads DTGVSQNPRHKITKRGQNVTFRCDPISEHNRLYWYRQTLGQGPEFLTYFQNEAQLEKSRLLSDRFSAERPKGSFSTLEIQRTEQGDSAMYLCASSLDSQANEKLFFGSGTQLSVL.